This record covers a single T cell receptor beta chain. Antigen specificity is unknown. This entry is derived from a study of vaccination and CD4 T cells after COVID-19. The wider study: The study enrolled six male and four female convalescents, two of whom were Hispanic. Across the group, participants received two doses of either BNT162b2 or mRNA-1273 vaccine.

Treatment: roughly ten-day PBMC culture with coronavirus spike peptide pools or control peptides (ViraFEST assay). Negative selection yielded CD4+ T cells from day-10 cultures. An Oncomine TCR Beta short-read assay was used to sequence the DNA from cultured CD4+ T cells. CD4+ T cells were cultured, and genomic DNA was extracted from them. TCRdb re-analysed the PCR reads in MiXCR, keeping a single row per CDR3 protein. The table has about 4,200 distinct CDR3 sequences, over 20% seen once. V dropped 11 bases and J dropped 8; count of bases not matched to a gene: 3. The CDR3 covers 11 residues. CDR1 WNHNN and CDR2 SYGVQD come from the germline V gene (reference sequence).

The rearrangement joins TRBV10-1 to TRBJ1-4; 9 bases agree with TRBD1. The sample taken for sequencing was CD4+ T cells from blood, cultured in vitro. The clonotype originates from a human donor who had recovered from COVID-19. The CDR3, as DNA: TGCGCCGGGACAGGGTACGAAAAACTGTTTTTT. It is translated as CAGTGYEKLFF.